This T cell receptor beta chain emerged from a study of response to subunit inactivated influenza vaccine. Comments on this clonotype: Its antigen remains unknown.

Study results and caveats: Every seasonal influenza vaccination brings in few new T cells, the authors suggested.

In germline, CDR1 is SGHKS, CDR2 YYEKEE (reference sequence). The CDR3 loop spans 14 amino acids. V lost 5 bases to trimming and J lost 1 base; unmatched junction nucleotides: 2. TCRdb fed the RT-PCR reads into MiXCR, producing one record per CDR3 protein. The sample has almost 600,000 distinct CDR3 sequences, approximately 15% seen once. V gene TRBV5-5 combines with J gene TRBJ2-5; 10 bases are shared with TRBD2. This clonotype was obtained from a man over 45 who received an inactivated influenza vaccine. Specimen: PBMCs from blood, collected about 12 days after vaccination. This CDR3 reads CASRGTSAQETQYF. The CDR3 bases are TGTGCCAGCAGGGGGACTAGCGCCCAAGAGACCCAGTACTTC. The full variable domain, rest sourced from reference TRBV5-5 and TRBJ2-5, is DAGVTQSPTHLIKTRGQQVTLRCSPISGHKSVSWYQQVLGQGPQFIFQYYEKEERGRGNFPDRFSARQFPNYSSELNVNALLLGDSALYLCASRGTSAQETQYFGPGTRLLVL.